This entry lists 7 T cell receptor beta chains sequenced from one sample in a study of human T cells and chemical hapten exposure. TCRdb fed the RACE reads into MiXCR, producing one record per CDR3 protein. The table lists a few hundred thousand distinct CDR3 sequences, around 6% of them singletons. The sample's time point: patch test 2, 6 weeks after DPC sensitization. Treatment in this sample: therapeutic diphenylcyclopropenone sensitization with weekly scalp DPC. The sequenced sample was whole blood, obtained in connection with sensitization to the hapten diphenylcyclopropenone (DPC). The origin of the receptors is a woman aged 18 to 35 with alopecia areata. Some clones in this sample may be carry-over from other donors' samples.

This clonotype was counted many times. The V call is TRBV4-3, the J call TRBJ1-1, with D possibly being TRBD1 (5 bases). Trimming took 2 bases from V and 3 from J, leaving 10 bases between them. Per germline, CDR1 LGHNA and CDR2 YSLEER. This CDR3 region has 14 residues. CDR3 coding DNA: TGCGCCAGCAGCCAACAATTAGGGGACACTGAAGCTTTCTTT. Translated: CASSQQLGDTEAFF.

This clonotype has a handful of counts. V usage is TRBV15 and J usage is TRBJ2-3, with 13 bases matching TRBD2. V gave up 6 bases and J gave up 2 bases; unmatched junction bases: 2. Germline CDR1 LNHNV, CDR2 YYDKDF (reference sequence). CDR3 size: 15 residues. CDR3 nucleotides: TGTGCCACCAGGACTAGCGGGGGGTCCACAGATACGCAGTATTTT. Protein sequence: CATRTSGGSTDTQYF.

The chain recombines TRBV6-2 or TRBV6-3 with TRBJ1-2; D gene unclear. Germline CDR1 reads MNHEY; CDR2 reads SVGEGT. Trimming left V 7 bases short and J 2 bases short, with 11 bases between. This CDR3 has 13 residues. The CDR3 nucleotides are TGTGCCAGCAAAGGACCGGAGAACTATGGCTACACCTTC. Protein: CASKGPENYGYTF.

This clonotype was counted many times. The gene calls are TRBV27 and TRBJ1-1, with TRBD1 matching over 9 bases. Trimming took 5 bases from V and 5 from J; bases not matched to a gene: 6. CDR1 and CDR2 (germline): MNHEY, SMNVEV (reference sequence). The CDR3 contains 14 residues. CDR3 DNA sequence: TGTGCCAGCAGTCGGGACAGGGCGTTGACTGAAGCTTTCTTT. Protein product: CASSRDRALTEAFF.

In its sample, this clonotype was seen many times. V gene TRBV6-5 combines with J gene TRBJ1-6; D call uncertain. Looked up from germline, CDR1 is MNHEY and CDR2 is SVGAGI. The CDR3 totals 16 residues. Trimming left V 2 bases short and J 8 bases short, with 16 bases between. CDR3: CASSYDRSRRDSPLHF. The CDR3 DNA is TGTGCCAGCAGTTACGATCGATCACGACGAGATTCACCCCTCCACTTT.

The chain combines TRBV5-1 with TRBJ1-2; D ambiguous. Trimming cost V 4 bases and J 1 base, with 8 bases left between them. The CDR3 is 13 residues long. Germline V gene lookup returns CDR1 SGHRS and CDR2 YFSETQ. CDR3 sequence reads: CASSRGLNYGYTF. In nucleotides, the CDR3 is TGCGCCAGCAGCCGAGGACTTAACTATGGCTACACCTTC.

This chain connects TRBV6-2 or TRBV6-3 to TRBJ1-5; TRBD1 might be the D (5 bases). CDR1 and CDR2 (germline): MNHEY, SVGEGT. CDR3 length equals 13 residues. Trimming removed 7 bases from V and 3 bases from J, with 10 bases in between. CDR3 loop: CASTTRVNQPQHF. The DNA for the CDR3 is TGTGCCAGCACCACCAGGGTCAATCAGCCCCAGCATTTT.